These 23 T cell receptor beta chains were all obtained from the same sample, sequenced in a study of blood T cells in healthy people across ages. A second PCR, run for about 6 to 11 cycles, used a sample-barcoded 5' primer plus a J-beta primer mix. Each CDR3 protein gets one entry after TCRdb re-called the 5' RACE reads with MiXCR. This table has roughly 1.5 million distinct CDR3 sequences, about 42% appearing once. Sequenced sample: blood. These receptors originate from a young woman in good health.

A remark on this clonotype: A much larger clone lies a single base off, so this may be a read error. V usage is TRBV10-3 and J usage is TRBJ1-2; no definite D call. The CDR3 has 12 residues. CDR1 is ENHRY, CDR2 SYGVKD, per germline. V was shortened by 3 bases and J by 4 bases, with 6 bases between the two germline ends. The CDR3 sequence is CAISEPPYGYTF. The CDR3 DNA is TGTGCCATCAGTGAACCCCCCTATGGCTACACCTTC.

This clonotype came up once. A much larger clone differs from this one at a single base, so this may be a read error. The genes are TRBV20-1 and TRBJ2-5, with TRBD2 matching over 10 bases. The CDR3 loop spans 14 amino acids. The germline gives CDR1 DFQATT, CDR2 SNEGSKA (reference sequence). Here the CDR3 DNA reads TGCATTGCTAGAGTAGCGGGGGGCCAAGAGACCCAGTACTTC. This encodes CIARVAGGQETQYF.

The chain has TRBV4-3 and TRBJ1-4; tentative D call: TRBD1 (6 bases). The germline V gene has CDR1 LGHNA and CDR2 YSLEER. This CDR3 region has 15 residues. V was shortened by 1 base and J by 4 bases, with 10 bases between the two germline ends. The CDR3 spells CASSQATGVNEKLFF. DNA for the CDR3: TGCGCCAGCAGCCAAGCGACAGGCGTTAATGAAAAACTGTTTTTT.

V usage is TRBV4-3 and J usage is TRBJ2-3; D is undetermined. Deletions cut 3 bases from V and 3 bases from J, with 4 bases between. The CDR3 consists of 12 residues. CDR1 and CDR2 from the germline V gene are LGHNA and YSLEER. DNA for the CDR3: TGCGCCAGCAGCCACCAGACAGATACGCAGTATTTT. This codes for CASSHQTDTQYF.

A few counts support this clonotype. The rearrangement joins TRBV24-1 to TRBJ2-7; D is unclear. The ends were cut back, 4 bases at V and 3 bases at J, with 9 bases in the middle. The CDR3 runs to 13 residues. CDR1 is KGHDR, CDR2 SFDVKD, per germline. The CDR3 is CATSEPTSYEQYF. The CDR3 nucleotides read TGTGCCACCAGTGAGCCGACAAGCTACGAGCAGTACTTC.

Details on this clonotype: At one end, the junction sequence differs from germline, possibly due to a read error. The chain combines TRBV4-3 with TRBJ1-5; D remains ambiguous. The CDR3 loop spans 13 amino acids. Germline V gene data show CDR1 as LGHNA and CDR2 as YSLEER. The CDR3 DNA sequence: TGCGCCAGCAGCCAAACCACGATCGAGCCCCTGCATTTT. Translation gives CASSQTTIEPLHF.

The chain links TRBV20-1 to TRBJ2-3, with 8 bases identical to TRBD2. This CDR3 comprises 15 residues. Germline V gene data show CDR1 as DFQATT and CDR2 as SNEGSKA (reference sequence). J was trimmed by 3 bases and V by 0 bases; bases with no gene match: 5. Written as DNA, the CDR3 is TGCAGTGCTAGAGACCCAGCGGGAGAGACAGATACGCAGTATTTT. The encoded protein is CSARDPAGETDTQYF.

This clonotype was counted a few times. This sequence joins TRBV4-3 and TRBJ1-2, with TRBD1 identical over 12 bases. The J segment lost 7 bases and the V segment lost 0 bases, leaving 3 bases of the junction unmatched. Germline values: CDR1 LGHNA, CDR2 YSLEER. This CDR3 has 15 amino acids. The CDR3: CASSQEGQGAGGYTF. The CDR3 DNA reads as TGCGCCAGCAGCCAAGAGGGACAGGGGGCCGGTGGCTACACCTTC.

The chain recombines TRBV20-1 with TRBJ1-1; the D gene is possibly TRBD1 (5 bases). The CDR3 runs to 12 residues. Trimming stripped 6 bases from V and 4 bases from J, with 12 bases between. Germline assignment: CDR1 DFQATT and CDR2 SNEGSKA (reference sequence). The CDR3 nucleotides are TGCAGTGCGAGCCTTCAGGGCACTGAAGCTTTCTTT. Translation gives CSASLQGTEAFF.

The CDR3 nucleotides read TGCAGCGTTGAGTTTTATAACAATGAGCAGTACTTC. Its protein product is CSVEFYNNEQYF. V gene TRBV29-1 combines with J gene TRBJ2-7; D call uncertain. The V end lost 3 bases, the J end lost 7 bases, and 13 bases lay between the germline ends. CDR3 length equals 12 residues. The germline V gene has CDR1 SQVTM and CDR2 ANQGSEA.

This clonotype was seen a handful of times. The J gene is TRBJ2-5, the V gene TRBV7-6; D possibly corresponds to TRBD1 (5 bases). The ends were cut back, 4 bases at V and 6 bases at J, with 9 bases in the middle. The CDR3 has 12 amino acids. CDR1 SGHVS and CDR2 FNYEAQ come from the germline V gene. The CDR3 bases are TGTGCCAGCAGCTCCGCAGGGAAGACCCAGTACTTC. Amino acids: CASSSAGKTQYF.

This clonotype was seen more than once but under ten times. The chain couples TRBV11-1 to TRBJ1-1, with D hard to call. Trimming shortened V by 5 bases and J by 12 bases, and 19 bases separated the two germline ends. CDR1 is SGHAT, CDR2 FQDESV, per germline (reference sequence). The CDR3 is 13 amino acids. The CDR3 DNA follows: TGTGCCAGCAGCAGTTACCCAGAGGGCCAAACTTTCTTT. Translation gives CASSSYPEGQTFF.

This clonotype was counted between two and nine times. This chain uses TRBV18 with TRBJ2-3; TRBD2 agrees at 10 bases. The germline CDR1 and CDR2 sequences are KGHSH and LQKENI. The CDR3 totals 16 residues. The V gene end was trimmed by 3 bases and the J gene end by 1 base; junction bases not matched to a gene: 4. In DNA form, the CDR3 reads TGTGCCAGCTCACCCACTAGCGGGACCGGCACAGATACGCAGTATTTT. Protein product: CASSPTSGTGTDTQYF.

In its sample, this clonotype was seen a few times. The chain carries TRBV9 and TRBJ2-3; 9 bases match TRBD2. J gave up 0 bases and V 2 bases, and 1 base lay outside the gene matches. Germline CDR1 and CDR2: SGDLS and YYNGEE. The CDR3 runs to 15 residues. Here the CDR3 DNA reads TGTGCCAGCAGCGTTCTAGCGGGAAGCACAGATACGCAGTATTTT. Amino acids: CASSVLAGSTDTQYF.

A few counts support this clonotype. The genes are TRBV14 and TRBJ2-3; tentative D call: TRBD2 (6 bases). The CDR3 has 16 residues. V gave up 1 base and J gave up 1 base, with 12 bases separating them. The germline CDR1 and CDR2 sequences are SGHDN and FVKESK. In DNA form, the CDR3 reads TGTGCCAGCAGCCAAGCTTCGTGGGAGGGCACAGATACGCAGTATTTT. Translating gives CASSQASWEGTDTQYF. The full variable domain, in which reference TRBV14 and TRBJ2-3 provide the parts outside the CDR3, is EAGVTQFPSHSVIEKGQTVTLRCDPISGHDNLYWYRRVMGKEIKFLLHFVKESKQDESGMPNNRFLAERTGGTYSTLKVQPAELEDSGVYFCASSQASWEGTDTQYFGPGTRLTVL.

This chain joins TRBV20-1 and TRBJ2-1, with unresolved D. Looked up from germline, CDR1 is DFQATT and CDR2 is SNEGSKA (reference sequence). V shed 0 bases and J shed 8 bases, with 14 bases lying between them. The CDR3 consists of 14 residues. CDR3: CSARDPPRAHEQFF. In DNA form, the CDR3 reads TGCAGTGCTAGAGATCCTCCCCGGGCCCATGAGCAGTTCTTC.

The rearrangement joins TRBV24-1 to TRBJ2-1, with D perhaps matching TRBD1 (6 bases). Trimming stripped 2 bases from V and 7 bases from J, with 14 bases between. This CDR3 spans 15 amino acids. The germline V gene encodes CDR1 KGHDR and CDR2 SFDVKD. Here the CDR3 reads CATSDSSGARNEQFF. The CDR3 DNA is TGTGCCACCAGTGATTCATCAGGGGCGCGAAATGAGCAGTTCTTC.

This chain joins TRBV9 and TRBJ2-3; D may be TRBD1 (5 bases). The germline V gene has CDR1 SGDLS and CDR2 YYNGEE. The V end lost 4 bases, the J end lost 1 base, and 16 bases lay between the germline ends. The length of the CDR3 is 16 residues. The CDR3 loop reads CASSLTYIQGTDTQYF. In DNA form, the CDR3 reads TGTGCCAGCAGCCTTACTTATATACAGGGCACAGATACGCAGTATTTT.

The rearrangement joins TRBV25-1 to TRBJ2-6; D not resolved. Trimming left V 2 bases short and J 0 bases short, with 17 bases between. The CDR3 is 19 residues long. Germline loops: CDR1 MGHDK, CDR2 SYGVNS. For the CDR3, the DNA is TGTGCCAGCAGTGAACCAGGCCCGCCTGTTCCCTCTGGGGCCAACGTCCTGACTTTC. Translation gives CASSEPGPPVPSGANVLTF.

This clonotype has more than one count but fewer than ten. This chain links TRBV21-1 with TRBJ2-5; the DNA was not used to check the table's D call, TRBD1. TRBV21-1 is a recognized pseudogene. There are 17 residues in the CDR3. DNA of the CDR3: TGTGCCAGCAGCGCTCCCGGGTTCCCAATACGGGAAGAGACCCAGTACTTC. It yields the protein CASSAPGFPIREETQYF.

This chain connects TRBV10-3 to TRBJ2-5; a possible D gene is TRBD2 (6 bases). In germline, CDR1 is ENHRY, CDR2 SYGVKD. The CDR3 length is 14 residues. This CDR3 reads CTTLLGSGTGTQYF. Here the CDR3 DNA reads TGTACCACCCTCTTGGGTAGCGGAACAGGGACCCAGTACTTC.

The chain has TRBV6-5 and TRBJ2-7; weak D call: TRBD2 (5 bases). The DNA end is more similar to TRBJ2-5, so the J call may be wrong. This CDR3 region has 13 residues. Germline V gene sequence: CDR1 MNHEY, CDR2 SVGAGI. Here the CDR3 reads CASTTGEGRTQYF. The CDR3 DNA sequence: TGTGCCAGCACCACTGGTGAGGGCCGGACCCAGTACTTC.

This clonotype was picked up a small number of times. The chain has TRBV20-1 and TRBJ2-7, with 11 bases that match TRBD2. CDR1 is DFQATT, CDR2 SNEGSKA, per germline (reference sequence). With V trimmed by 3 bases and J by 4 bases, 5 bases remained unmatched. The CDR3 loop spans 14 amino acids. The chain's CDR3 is CSASNPSGRYEQYF. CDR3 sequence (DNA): TGCAGTGCTAGCAACCCTAGCGGGAGGTACGAGCAGTACTTC.